This is a list of T cell receptor beta chains from one sample in a study of blood T cell repertoires in COVID-19. Profiled with immunoSEQ multiplex PCR; TCRdb holds only in-frame clones, not every one. Here the sample spans 240,000 or so clones, around 87% being singletons. The sample comprised PBMCs or T cells enriched from blood (not recorded which). Receptors were obtained from a woman aged 40 to 50 with acute COVID-19. Each CDR3 is given with its conserved first and last residue. The order of the fields is D gene, V gene, clone size, J gene, CDR3 DNA, CDR3 protein. D genes are given only for firm matches. Some rows mark clone size as missing; the rest say once, few, many or name a class of expanded clone.

TRBD2	TRBV5-5	NA	TRBJ2-1	TGTGCCAGCAGCTCTAGGACTAGCGACCTAATGGGCAATGAGCAGTTCTTC	CASSSRTSDLMGNEQFF
TRBD2	TRBV3-1/TRBV3-2	NA	TRBJ2-5	TGTGCCAGCAGCCTCCCTGGGTTAGCGGGAGAGACCCAGTACTTC	CASSLPGLAGETQYF
TRBD1	TRBV19	NA	TRBJ1-5	TGTGCCAGTAGGACAGGGGCTTATCAGCCCCAGCATTTT	CASRTGAYQPQHF
TRBD2	TRBV12-3/TRBV12-4	NA	TRBJ2-1	TGTGCCAGCGGCTCCGGGGGGGAGCAGTTCTTC	CASGSGGEQFF
NA	TRBV3-1/TRBV3-2	NA	TRBJ2-1	TGTGCCAGCAGCCCAGAGCGGGCTTCTGACAATGAGCAGTTCTTC	CASSPERASDNEQFF
TRBD2	TRBV5-1	once	TRBJ2-1	TGCGCCAGCAGCACAATAGCGGGAGGGGATGACAATGAGCAGTTCTTC	CASSTIAGGDDNEQFF
NA	TRBV6-5	once	TRBJ2-7	TGTGCCAGCAGGGCTAGCGATTCCTACGAGCAGTACTTC	CASRASDSYEQYF
NA	TRBV16	NA	TRBJ1-1	TGTGCCAGCAGCCAATCGGGGGGGCAGCTAGGCAAAAGAAACACTGAAGCTTTCTTT	CASSQSGGQLGKRNTEAFF
TRBD2	TRBV10-3	NA	TRBJ2-5	TGTGCCATCAGTAGGGGAGGCGGGAGTGAGACCCAGTACTTC	CAISRGGGSETQYF
TRBD2	TRBV18	once	TRBJ2-7	TGTGCCAGCTCACCGCCGGGACTAGCGGCTTCCTACGAGCAGTACTTC	CASSPPGLAASYEQYF
TRBD2	TRBV6-1	NA	TRBJ2-1	TGTGCCAGCAGTGAAACAATGGTAGCGGGAGGCCTCTACAATGAGCAGTTCTTC	CASSETMVAGGLYNEQFF
TRBD2	TRBV19	once	TRBJ2-1	TGTGCCAGTAGTATCACTAGCGCCTACAATGAGCAGTTCTTC	CASSITSAYNEQFF
NA	TRBV12-3/TRBV12-4	NA	TRBJ1-1	TGTGCCAGCAGTTCCGTTATGAACACTGAAGCTTTCTTT	CASSSVMNTEAFF
TRBD1	TRBV2	NA	TRBJ2-7	TGTGCCAGCAGGGATTGGACAGGGTACGAGCAGTACTTC	CASRDWTGYEQYF
TRBD2	TRBV7-3	NA	TRBJ2-1	TGTGCCAGCGGGACTAGGGTAAATGAGCAGTTCTTC	CASGTRVNEQFF
TRBD2	TRBV7-8	NA	TRBJ2-3	TGTGCCAGCAGCTTAGGGCTAGCGGGAGGGCCGGCGGATACGCAGTATTTT	CASSLGLAGGPADTQYF
TRBD2	TRBV5-1	once	TRBJ2-3	TGCGCCAGCAGCTTGAGGCTAGCGGGAGGATCAGATACGCAGTATTTT	CASSLRLAGGSDTQYF
NA	TRBV25-1	NA	TRBJ2-2	TGTGCCAGCAGTGGAGTTCAGGGGGGTTTATCTGGGGAGCTGTTTTTT	CASSGVQGGLSGELFF
NA	TRBV29-1	NA	TRBJ1-2	TGCAGCACCTCTCCTCGGGGGGTTTCTAACTATGGCTACACCTTC	CSTSPRGVSNYGYTF
NA	TRBV7-3	NA	TRBJ2-1	TGTGCCAGCAGCTTAACCGGGACATACAATGAGCAGTTCTTC	CASSLTGTYNEQFF
NA	TRBV11-3	once	TRBJ2-7	TGTGCCAGCAGCCCGGTATCTGGGCTCTCCTACGAGCAGTACTTC	CASSPVSGLSYEQYF
TRBD1	TRBV9	NA	TRBJ1-1	TGTGCCAGCAGCGTTGGGGACAGGGGGCTAGCTTTCTTT	CASSVGDRGLAFF
NA	TRBV2	NA	TRBJ1-3	TGTGCCAGCAGACAGGCGGCTGGAAACACCATATATTTT	CASRQAAGNTIYF
NA	TRBV28	NA	TRBJ2-7	TGTGCCAGCAGTTTAGTTTCAAATCAGCAGTACTTC	CASSLVSNQQYF
NA	TRBV19	NA	TRBJ1-1	TGTGCCAGTAGTATACAATGGGCGGGGAACACTGAAGCTTTCTTT	CASSIQWAGNTEAFF
TRBD2	TRBV27	NA	TRBJ2-1	TGTGCCAGCAGCCTGGGACTAGCGGATTACAATGAGCAGTTCTTC	CASSLGLADYNEQFF
TRBD1	TRBV11-3	NA	TRBJ2-7	TGTGCCAGCAGCTTAGAAACTGGACAGGGAACCTACGAGCAGTACTTC	CASSLETGQGTYEQYF
TRBD1	TRBV19	NA	TRBJ1-1	TGTGCCAGTTTTAAGGGAGCACAGGGGGCGAAGAGTGAAGCTTTCTTT	CASFKGAQGAKSEAFF
TRBD2	TRBV9	NA	TRBJ2-1	TGTGCCAGCAGCGTAGTTCCCCTCCCGAGGGCGGGAGGGAGCTACAATGAGCAGTTCTTC	CASSVVPLPRAGGSYNEQFF
TRBD1	TRBV4-1	NA	TRBJ1-2	TGCGCCAGCAGCCAAGATAGTGGGACAGGGGGCTATGGCTACACCTTC	CASSQDSGTGGYGYTF
NA	TRBV5-8	once	TRBJ1-2	TGTGCCAGCAGCTTGTTTTTACGGAGCCTCCTCTCTAACTATGGCTACACCTTC	CASSLFLRSLLSNYGYTF
TRBD2	TRBV30	once	TRBJ2-1	TGTGCCTGGAGTGTAGGGACTAGCGGGTACAATGAGCAGTTCTTC	CAWSVGTSGYNEQFF
NA	TRBV24-1	few	TRBJ2-5	TGTGCCACCAGTGATGGGCTGGGACTCCAAGAGACCCAGTACTTC	CATSDGLGLQETQYF
TRBD1	TRBV19	NA	TRBJ2-7	TGTGCCAGTACCATAGGACAGGGCAACGATACCTACGAGCAGTACTTC	CASTIGQGNDTYEQYF
NA	TRBV11-2	NA	TRBJ1-4	TGTGCCAGCAGTCAAGCTACGGGGGGCTTAAAACTGTTTTTT	CASSQATGGLKLFF
NA	TRBV12-3/TRBV12-4	NA	TRBJ2-1	TGTGCCAGTGATTCGGGGTATGAGCAGTTCTTC	CASDSGYEQFF
TRBD1	TRBV4-2	NA	TRBJ1-5	TGTGCCAGCAGCCAAGTTACAGGGGGGTCTCAGCCCCAGCATTTT	CASSQVTGGSQPQHF
NA	TRBV11-1	once	TRBJ1-6	TGTGCCAGCAGAAAAACAGGGAATTCACCCCTCCACTTT	CASRKTGNSPLHF
NA	TRBV19	NA	TRBJ2-1	TGTGCCAGTAGGGAAAGGGCGGGAAATGAGCAGTTCTTC	CASRERAGNEQFF